The clone carrying this TCR beta chain was recorded at least ten times. The germline CDR1 and CDR2 sequences are KGHDR and SFDVKD. This CDR3 is 16 amino acids long. Trimming removed 6 bases from V and 4 bases from J, with 18 bases in between. The data are from a study of kidney transplant recipient with SARS-CoV-2 infection. Using its own MiXCR run on the reads, TCRdb lists one record per CDR3 protein. The repertoire consists of about 250,000 distinct CDR3 sequences, with about 30% occurring once and the leading ten covering roughly 7%. Sequences were derived from a blood sample, sampled at baseline and on day 111 from a kidney transplant recipient. The chain combines TRBV24-1 with TRBJ1-3; the D gene is possibly TRBD1 (6 bases). This receptor was identified in a male patient aged 30 to 39 who had COVID-19 and was a kidney transplant recipient. The T cells may partly be graft donor cells. The CDR3 loop is CATSPAGQGRGNTIYF. The CDR3 DNA sequence: TGTGCCACCAGTCCTGCAGGGCAGGGGAGGGGAAACACCATATATTTT.